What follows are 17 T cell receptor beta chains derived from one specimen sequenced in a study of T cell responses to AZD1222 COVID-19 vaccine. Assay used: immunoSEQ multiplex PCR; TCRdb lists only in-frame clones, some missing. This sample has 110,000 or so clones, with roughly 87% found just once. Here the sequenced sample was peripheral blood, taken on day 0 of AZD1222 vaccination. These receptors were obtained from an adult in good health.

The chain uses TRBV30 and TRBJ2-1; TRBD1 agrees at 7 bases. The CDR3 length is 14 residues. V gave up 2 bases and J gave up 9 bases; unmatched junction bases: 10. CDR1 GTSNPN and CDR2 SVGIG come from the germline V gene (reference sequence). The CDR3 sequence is CAWSKQGMVSEQFF. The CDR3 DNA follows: TGTGCCTGGAGTAAACAGGGGATGGTCAGTGAGCAGTTCTTC.

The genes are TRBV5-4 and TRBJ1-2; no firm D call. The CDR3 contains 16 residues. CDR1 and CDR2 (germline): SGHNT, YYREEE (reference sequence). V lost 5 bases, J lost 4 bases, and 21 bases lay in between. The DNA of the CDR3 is TGTGCCAGCAGTAGCTTGGTCGAATTGGCAGCCTATGGCTACACCTTC. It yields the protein CASSSLVELAAYGYTF.

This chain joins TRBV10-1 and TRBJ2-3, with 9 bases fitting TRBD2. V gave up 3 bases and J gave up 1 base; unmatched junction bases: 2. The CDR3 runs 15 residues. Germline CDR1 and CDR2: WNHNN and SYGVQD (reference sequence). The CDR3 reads CASSDRTSGTDTQYF. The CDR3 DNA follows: TGCGCCAGCAGTGACAGGACTAGCGGCACAGATACGCAGTATTTT.

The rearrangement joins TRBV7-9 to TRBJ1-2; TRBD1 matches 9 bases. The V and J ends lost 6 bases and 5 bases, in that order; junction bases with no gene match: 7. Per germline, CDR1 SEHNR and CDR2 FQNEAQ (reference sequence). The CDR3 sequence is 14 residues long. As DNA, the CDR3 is TGTGCCAGCAGTGTGGGGGACAGGGCGTATGGCTACACCTTC. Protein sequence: CASSVGDRAYGYTF.

The CDR3 reads CASSLPGAGNTIYF. CDR3 nucleotides: TGTGCCAGCAGCTTACCGGGGGCTGGAAACACCATATATTTT. The rearrangement uses TRBV5-5 and TRBJ1-3, with D possibly matching TRBD1 (5 bases). The CDR3 sequence is 14 residues long. Trimming removed 2 bases from V and 2 bases from J, with 8 bases in between. Germline assignment: CDR1 SGHKS and CDR2 YYEKEE (reference sequence). Drawing the rest from reference TRBV5-5 and TRBJ1-3, the complete variable domain is DAGVTQSPTHLIKTRGQQVTLRCSPISGHKSVSWYQQVLGQGPQFIFQYYEKEERGRGNFPDRFSARQFPNYSSELNVNALLLGDSALYLCASSLPGAGNTIYFGEGSWLTVV.

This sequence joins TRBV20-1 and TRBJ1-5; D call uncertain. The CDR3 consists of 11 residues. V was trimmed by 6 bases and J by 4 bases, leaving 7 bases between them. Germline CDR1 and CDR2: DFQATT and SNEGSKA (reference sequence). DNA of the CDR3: TGCAGTGCAAGCCAGAATCAGCCCCAGCATTTT. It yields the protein CSASQNQPQHF.

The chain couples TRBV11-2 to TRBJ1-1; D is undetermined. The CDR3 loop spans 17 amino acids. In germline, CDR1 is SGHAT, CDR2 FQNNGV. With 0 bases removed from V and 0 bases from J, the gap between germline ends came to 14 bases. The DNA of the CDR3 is TGTGCCAGCAGCTTAGATCCCCGGGGAGCGGTGAACACTGAAGCTTTCTTT. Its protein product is CASSLDPRGAVNTEAFF.

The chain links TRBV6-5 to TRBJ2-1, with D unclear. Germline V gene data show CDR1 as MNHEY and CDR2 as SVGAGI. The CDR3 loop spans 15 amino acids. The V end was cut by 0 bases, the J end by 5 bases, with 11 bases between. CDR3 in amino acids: CASSYSRTWDNEQFF. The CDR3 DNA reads TGTGCCAGCAGTTACTCGCGGACGTGGGACAATGAGCAGTTCTTC.

The CDR3: CASGEETQYF. The CDR3 DNA reads as TGTGCCAGCGGGGAAGAGACCCAGTACTTC. The chain links TRBV9 to TRBJ2-5; D not certain. The length of the CDR3 is 10 residues. CDR1 SGDLS and CDR2 YYNGEE come from the germline V gene. V shed 7 bases and J shed 3 bases, with 4 bases lying between them.

CDR3 sequence reads: CASSLIRQTYGYTF. The CDR3 DNA follows: TGTGCCAGCAGCTTGATCCGGCAGACCTATGGCTACACCTTC. This chain uses TRBV5-5 with TRBJ1-2; no firm D call. Per germline, CDR1 SGHKS and CDR2 YYEKEE (reference sequence). Trimming shortened V by 1 base and J by 4 bases, and 11 bases separated the two germline ends. The CDR3 has 14 residues. The full variable domain, with the rest looked up from reference TRBV5-5 and TRBJ1-2, is DAGVTQSPTHLIKTRGQQVTLRCSPISGHKSVSWYQQVLGQGPQFIFQYYEKEERGRGNFPDRFSARQFPNYSSELNVNALLLGDSALYLCASSLIRQTYGYTFGSGTRLTVV.

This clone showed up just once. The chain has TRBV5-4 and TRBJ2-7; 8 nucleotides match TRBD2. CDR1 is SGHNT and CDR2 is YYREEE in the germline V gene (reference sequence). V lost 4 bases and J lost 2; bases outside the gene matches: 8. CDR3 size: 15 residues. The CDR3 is CASSPSRAGAYEQYF. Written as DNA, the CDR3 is TGTGCCAGCAGCCCTAGTCGAGCGGGAGCCTACGAGCAGTACTTC.

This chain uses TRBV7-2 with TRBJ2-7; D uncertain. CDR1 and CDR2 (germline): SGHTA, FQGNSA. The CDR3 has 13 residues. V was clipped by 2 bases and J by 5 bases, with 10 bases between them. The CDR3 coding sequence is TGTGCCAGCAGCTTACAGCGCATGCACGAGCAGTACTTC. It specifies CASSLQRMHEQYF.

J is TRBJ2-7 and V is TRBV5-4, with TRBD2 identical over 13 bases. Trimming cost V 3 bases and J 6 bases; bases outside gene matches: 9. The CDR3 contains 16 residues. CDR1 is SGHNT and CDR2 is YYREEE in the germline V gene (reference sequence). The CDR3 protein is CASSSALAGGPGEQYF. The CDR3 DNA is TGTGCCAGCAGCTCGGCACTAGCGGGAGGGCCGGGCGAGCAGTACTTC.

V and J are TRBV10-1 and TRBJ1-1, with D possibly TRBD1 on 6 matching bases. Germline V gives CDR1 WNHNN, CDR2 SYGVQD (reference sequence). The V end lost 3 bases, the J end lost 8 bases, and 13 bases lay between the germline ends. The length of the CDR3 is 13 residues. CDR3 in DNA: TGCGCCAGCAGTGAACACGGGACACCCGAAGCTTTCTTT. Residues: CASSEHGTPEAFF.

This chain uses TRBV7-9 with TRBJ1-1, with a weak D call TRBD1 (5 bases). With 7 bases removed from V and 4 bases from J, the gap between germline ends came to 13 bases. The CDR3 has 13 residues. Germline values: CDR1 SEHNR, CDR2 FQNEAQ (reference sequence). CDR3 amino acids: CASILQGGTEAFF. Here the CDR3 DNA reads TGTGCCAGCATCCTCCAGGGAGGCACTGAAGCTTTCTTT.

The CDR3 here is CAWSVRPPPQGGGYTF. The CDR3 nucleotides read TGTGCCTGGAGTGTAAGGCCCCCCCCTCAGGGGGGCGGCTACACCTTC. The gene calls are TRBV30 and TRBJ1-2; the match to TRBD1 covers 7 bases. Germline CDR1 and CDR2: GTSNPN and SVGIG (reference sequence). The CDR3 covers 16 residues. J was trimmed by 8 bases and V by 0 bases; bases with no gene match: 15.

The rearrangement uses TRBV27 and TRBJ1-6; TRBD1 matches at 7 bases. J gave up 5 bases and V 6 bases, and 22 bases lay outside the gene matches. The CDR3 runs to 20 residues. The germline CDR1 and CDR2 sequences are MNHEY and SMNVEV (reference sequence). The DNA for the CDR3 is TGTGCCAGCAGGCTTCTAGCTCGACAGGGCCGGGCTCCGGATAATTCACCCCTCCACTTT. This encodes CASRLLARQGRAPDNSPLHF.